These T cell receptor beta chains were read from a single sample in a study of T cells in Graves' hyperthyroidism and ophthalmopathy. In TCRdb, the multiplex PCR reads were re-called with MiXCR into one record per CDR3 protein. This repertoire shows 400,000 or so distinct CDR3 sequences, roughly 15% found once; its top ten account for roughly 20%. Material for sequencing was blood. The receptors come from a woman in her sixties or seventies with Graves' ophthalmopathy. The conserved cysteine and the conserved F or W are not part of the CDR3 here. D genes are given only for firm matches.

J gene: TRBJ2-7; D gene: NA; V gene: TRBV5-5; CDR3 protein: ASSPRGTNQAYEQY
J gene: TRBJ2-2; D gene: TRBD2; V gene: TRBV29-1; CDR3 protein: SVELAGFGTGELF
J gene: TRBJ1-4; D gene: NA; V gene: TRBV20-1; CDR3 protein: SASPYFGMF
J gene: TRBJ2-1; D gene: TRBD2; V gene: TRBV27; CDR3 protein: ASSSRLAGGPRYNEQF
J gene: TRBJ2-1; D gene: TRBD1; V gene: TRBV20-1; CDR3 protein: SAGDRAPNNEQF
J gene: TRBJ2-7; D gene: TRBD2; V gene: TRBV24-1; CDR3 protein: ATSETSGIGEQY
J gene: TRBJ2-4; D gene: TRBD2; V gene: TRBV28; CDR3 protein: ASSRGGSGNIQY
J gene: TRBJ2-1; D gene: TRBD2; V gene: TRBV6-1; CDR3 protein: ASSVPAGGSYNEQF
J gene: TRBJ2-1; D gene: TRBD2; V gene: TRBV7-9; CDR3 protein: ASSLAPLAGPLNEQF
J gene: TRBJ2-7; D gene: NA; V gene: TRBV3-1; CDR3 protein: ASSQLSLGYEQY
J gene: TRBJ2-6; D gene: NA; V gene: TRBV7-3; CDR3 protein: ASSLLAILAYSGANVLT
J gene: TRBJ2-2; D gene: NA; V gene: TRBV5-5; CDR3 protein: ASSLDLGIRAGELF
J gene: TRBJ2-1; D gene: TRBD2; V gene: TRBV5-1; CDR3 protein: ASIATSGRAGEQF
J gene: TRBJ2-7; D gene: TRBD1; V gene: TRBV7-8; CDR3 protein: ASSLRDRSPYEQY
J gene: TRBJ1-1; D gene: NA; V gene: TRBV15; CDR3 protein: AIARGFNAEAF
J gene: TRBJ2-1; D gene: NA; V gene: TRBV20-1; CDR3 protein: SAREGTNEQF
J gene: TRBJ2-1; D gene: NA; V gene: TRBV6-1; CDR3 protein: ASSRGEGNEQF
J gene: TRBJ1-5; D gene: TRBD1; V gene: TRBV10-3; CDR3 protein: AIRGQGGQPQH
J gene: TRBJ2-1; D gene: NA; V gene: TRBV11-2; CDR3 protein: ASSPGQTYNEQF
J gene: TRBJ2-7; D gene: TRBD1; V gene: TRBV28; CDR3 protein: ASIETPGQGYEQY
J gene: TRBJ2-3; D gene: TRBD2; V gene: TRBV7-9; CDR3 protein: ASSSLAGASDTQY
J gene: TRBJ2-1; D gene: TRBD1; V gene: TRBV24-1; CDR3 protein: ATSDRTGVSNEQF
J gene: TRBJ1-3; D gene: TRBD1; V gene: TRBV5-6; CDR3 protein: ASSETGRPGNTIY
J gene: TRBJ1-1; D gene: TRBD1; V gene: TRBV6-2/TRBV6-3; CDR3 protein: ASSYPGTVNTEAF
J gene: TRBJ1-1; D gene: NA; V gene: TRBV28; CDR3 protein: ASSFPNRRDTEAF
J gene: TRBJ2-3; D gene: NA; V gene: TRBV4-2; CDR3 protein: ASSQDPTDSLDTQY
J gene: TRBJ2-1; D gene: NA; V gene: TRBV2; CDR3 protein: ASSERRAEYNEQF
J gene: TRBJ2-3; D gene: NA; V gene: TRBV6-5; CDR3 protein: ASSYGEAHGDTQY
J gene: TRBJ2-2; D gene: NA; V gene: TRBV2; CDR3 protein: ASSEARGLSTGELF
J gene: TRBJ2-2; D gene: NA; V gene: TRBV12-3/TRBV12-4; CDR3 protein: ASRSSGTGELF